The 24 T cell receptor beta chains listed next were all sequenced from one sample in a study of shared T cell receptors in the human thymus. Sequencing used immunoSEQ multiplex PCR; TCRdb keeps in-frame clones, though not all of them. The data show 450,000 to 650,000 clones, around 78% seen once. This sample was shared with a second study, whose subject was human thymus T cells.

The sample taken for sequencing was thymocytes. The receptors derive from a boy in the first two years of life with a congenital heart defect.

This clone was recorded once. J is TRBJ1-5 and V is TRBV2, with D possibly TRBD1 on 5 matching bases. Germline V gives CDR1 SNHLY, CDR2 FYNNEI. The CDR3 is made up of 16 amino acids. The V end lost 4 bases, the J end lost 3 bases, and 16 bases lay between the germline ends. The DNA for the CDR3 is TGTGCCAGCAGTGGAGGGACTCCCCCGTCCAATCAGCCCCAGCATTTT. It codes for CASSGGTPPSNQPQHF.

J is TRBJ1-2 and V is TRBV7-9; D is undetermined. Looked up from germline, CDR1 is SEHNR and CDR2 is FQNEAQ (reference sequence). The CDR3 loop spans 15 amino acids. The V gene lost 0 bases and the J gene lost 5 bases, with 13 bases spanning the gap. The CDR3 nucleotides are TGTGCCAGCAGCTTAGCGTGGGCCCAGCCATATGGCTACACCTTC. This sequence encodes CASSLAWAQPYGYTF.

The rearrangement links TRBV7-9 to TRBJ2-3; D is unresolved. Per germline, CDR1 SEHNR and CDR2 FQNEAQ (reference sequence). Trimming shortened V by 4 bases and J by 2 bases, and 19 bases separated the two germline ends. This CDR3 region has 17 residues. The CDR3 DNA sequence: TGTGCCAGCAGCTCAGGTCGGTTGGGTCCTTTCACAGATACGCAGTATTTT. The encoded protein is CASSSGRLGPFTDTQYF.

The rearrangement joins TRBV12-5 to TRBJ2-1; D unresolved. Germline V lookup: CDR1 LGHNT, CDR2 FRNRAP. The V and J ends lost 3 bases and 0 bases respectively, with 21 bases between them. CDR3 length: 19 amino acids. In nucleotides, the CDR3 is TGTGCTAGTGGTTTTGACTGGCAGAACCCCTCACACTCCTACAATGAGCAGTTCTTC. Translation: CASGFDWQNPSHSYNEQFF.

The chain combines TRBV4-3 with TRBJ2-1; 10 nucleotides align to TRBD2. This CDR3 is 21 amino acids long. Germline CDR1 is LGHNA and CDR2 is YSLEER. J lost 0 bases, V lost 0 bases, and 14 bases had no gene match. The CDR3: CASSQEGLAGAPSFSYNEQFF. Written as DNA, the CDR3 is TGCGCCAGCAGCCAAGAGGGTCTAGCGGGAGCCCCGAGCTTCTCCTACAATGAGCAGTTCTTC.

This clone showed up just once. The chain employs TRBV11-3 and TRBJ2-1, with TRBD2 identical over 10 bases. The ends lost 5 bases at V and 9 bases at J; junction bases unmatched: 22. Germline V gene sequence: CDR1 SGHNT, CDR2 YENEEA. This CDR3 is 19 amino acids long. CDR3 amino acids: CASSQGPPEASGSRGEQFF. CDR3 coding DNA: TGTGCCAGCAGCCAGGGTCCGCCGGAGGCTAGCGGGAGTAGGGGTGAGCAGTTCTTC.

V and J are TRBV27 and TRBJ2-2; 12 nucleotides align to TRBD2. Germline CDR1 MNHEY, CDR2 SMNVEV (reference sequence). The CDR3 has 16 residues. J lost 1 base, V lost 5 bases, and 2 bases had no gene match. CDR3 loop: CASSPSGRVNTGELFF. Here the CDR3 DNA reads TGTGCCAGCAGTCCTAGCGGGAGGGTGAACACCGGGGAGCTGTTTTTT.

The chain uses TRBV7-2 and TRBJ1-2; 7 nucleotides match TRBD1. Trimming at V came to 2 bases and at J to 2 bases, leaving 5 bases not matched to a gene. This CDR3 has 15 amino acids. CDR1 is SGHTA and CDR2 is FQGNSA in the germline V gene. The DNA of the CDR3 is TGTGCCAGCAGCTTAATAAGGGGGCGCAACTATGGCTACACCTTC. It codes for CASSLIRGRNYGYTF.

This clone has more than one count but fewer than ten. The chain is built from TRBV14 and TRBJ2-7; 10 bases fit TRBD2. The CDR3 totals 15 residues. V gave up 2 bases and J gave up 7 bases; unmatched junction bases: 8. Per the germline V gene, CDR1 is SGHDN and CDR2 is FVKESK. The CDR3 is CASSQTSGRAREQYF. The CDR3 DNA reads TGTGCCAGCAGCCAAACCAGCGGGAGGGCTAGAGAGCAGTACTTC.

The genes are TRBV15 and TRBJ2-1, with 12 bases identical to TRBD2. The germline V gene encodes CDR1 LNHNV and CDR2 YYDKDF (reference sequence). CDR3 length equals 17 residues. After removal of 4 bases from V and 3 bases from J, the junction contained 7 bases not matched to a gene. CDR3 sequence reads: CATSTTSGSINYNEQFF. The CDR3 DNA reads TGTGCCACCAGCACGACTAGCGGGAGCATTAACTACAATGAGCAGTTCTTC.

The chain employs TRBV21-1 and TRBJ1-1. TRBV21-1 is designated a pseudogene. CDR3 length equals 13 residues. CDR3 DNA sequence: TGTGCCAACGTGATCCAGACTTTAACTGAAGCTTTCTTT. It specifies CANVIQTLTEAFF.

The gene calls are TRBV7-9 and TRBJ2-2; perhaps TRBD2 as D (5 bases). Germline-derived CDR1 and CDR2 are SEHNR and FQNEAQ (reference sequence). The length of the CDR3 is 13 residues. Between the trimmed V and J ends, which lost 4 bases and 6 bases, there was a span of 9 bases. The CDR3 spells CASSCEGAGELFF. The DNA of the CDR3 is TGTGCCAGCAGCTGCGAGGGCGCCGGGGAGCTGTTTTTT. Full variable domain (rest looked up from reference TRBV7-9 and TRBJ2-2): DTGVSQNPRHKITKRGQNVTFRCDPISEHNRLYWYRQTLGQGPEFLTYFQNEAQLEKSRLLSDRFSAERPKGSFSTLEIQRTEQGDSAMYLCASSCEGAGELFFGEGSRLTVL.

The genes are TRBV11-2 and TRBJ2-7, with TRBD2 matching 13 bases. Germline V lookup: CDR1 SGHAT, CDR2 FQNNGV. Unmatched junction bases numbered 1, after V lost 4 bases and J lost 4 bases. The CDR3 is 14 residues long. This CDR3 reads CASSWTSGRYEQYF. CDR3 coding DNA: TGTGCCAGCAGCTGGACTAGCGGGAGATACGAGCAGTACTTC.

The CDR3 DNA reads TGCAGCGTTGACGGCGGGAGGATGAGGGATGAGCAGTTCTTC. This sequence encodes CSVDGGRMRDEQFF. This chain connects TRBV29-1 to TRBJ2-1; TRBD2 aligns across 8 bases. This CDR3 has 14 residues. The V segment lost 3 bases and the J segment 8 bases; nucleotides outside the gene matches: 9. CDR1 and CDR2 (germline): SQVTM, ANQGSEA.

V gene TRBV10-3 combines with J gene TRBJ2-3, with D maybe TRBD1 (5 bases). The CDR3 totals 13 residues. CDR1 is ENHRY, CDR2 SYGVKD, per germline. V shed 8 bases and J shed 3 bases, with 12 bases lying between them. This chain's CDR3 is CAICSGLTDTQYF. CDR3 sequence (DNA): TGTGCCATCTGTTCAGGGCTTACAGATACGCAGTATTTT.

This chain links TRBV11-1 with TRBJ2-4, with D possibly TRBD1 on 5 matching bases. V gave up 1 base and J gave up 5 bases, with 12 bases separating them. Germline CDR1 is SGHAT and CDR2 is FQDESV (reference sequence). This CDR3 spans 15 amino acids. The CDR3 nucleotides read TGTGCCAGCAGCTTAGGTCGGCAGGGCGAAAACATTCAGTACTTC. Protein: CASSLGRQGENIQYF.

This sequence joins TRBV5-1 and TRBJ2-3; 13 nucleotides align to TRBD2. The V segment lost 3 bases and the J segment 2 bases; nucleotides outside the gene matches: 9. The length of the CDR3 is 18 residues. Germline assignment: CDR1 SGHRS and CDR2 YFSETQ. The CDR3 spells CASSSLRGLAGATDTQYF. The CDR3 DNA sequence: TGCGCCAGCAGCTCCCTACGCGGACTAGCGGGAGCCACAGATACGCAGTATTTT.

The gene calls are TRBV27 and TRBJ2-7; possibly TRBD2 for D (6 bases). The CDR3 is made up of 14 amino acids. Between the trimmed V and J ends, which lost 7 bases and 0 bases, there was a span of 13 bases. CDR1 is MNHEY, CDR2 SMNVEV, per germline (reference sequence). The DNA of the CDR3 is TGTGCCAGCACCCGGGACTGGAGCTCCTACGAGCAGTACTTC. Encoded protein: CASTRDWSSYEQYF.

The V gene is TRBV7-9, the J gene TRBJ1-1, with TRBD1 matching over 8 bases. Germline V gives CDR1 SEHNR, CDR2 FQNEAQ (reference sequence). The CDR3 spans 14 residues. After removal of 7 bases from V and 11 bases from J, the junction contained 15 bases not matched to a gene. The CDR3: CASNQGQEAGRAFF. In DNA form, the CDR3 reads TGTGCCAGCAACCAGGGACAGGAGGCTGGGAGGGCTTTCTTT. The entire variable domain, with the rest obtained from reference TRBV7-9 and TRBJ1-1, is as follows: DTGVSQNPRHKITKRGQNVTFRCDPISEHNRLYWYRQTLGQGPEFLTYFQNEAQLEKSRLLSDRFSAERPKGSFSTLEIQRTEQGDSAMYLCASNQGQEAGRAFFGQGTRLTVV.

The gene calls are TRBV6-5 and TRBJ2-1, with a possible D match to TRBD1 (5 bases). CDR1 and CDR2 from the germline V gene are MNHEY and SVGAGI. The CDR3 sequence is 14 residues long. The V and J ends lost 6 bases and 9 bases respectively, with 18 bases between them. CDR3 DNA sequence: TGTGCCAGCAGGCCCAGGGTCCCATATGGTGAGCAGTTCTTC. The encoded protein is CASRPRVPYGEQFF.

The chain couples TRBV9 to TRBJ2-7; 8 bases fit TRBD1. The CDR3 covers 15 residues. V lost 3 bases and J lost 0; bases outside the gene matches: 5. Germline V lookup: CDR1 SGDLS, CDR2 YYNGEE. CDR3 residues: CASSARDRPSYEQYF. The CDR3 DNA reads TGTGCCAGCAGCGCCCGGGACAGGCCCTCCTACGAGCAGTACTTC.

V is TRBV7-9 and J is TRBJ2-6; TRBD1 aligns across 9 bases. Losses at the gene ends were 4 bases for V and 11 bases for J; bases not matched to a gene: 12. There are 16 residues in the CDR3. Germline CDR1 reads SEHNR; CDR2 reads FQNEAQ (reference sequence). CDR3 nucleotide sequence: TGTGCCAGCAGCTCCCCTCCCGGGACAGGGTTGTACGTCCTGACTTTC. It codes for CASSSPPGTGLYVLTF.

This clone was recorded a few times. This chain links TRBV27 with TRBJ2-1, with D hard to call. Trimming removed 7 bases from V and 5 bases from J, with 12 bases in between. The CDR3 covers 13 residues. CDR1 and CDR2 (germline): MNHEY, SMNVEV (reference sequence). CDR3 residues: CASTGAQDNEQFF. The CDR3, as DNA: TGTGCCAGCACAGGCGCGCAGGACAATGAGCAGTTCTTC.

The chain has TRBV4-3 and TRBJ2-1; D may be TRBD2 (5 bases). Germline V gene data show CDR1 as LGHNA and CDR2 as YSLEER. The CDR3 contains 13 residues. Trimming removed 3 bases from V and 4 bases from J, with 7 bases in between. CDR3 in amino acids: CASSHRTYNEQFF. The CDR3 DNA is TGCGCCAGCAGCCACCGGACTTACAATGAGCAGTTCTTC.